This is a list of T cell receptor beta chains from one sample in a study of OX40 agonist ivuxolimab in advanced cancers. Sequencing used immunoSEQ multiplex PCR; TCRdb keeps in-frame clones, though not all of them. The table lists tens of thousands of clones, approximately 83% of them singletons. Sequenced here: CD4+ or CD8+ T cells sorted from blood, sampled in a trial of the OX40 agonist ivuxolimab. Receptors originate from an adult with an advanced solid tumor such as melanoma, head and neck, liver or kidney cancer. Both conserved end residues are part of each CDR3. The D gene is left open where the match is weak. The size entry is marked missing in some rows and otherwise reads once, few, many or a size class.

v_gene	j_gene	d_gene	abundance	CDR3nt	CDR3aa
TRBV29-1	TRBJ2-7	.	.	TGCAGCCCGGGGGGAACAGGGGCTGAAAGGTGCTACGAGCAGTACTTC	CSPGGTGAERCYEQYF
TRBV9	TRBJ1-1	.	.	TGTGCCAGCAGCGTTCGACAGGAGGTCACTGAAGCTTTCTTT	CASSVRQEVTEAFF
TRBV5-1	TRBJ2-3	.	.	TGCGCCAGCAGCCTAGGACTCATAGGGGGCACAGATACGCAGTATTTT	CASSLGLIGGTDTQYF
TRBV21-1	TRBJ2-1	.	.	TGTGCCAGCAGTCTGATGGATGACTGGAGTGGGTCCTACAATGAGCAGTTCTTC	CASSLMDDWSGSYNEQFF
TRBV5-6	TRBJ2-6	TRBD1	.	TGTGCCAGCAGCTTGACAGGGGGCAGTGGGGCCAACGTCCTGACTTTC	CASSLTGGSGANVLTF
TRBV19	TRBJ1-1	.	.	TGTGCCACTAAGGAACAGGACACTGAAGCTTTCTTT	CATKEQDTEAFF
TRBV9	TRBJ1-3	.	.	TGTGCCAGCAGCGCCGGGACCTTGGGAAACACCATATATTTT	CASSAGTLGNTIYF
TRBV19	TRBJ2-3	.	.	TGTGCCAGTAGTATGGGTGGTCGGCCACGATCAGATACGCAGTATTTT	CASSMGGRPRSDTQYF
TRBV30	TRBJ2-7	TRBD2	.	TGTGCCTGGAGTCGGGCGGGGGGCGGGGACGAGCAGTACTTC	CAWSRAGGGDEQYF
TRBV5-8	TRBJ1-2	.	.	TGTGCCAGCAGCTTGATACCCGAGAACTATGGCTACACCTTC	CASSLIPENYGYTF
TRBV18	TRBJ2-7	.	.	TGTGCCAGCTCACCCCGACGGTCCTACGAGCAGTACTTC	CASSPRRSYEQYF
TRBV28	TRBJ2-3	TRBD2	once	TGTGCCAGCGGCGCGACTAGCGCCCTCACAGATACGCAGTATTTT	CASGATSALTDTQYF
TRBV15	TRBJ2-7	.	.	TGTGCCACCAGCCTTGACTATTCCTACGAGCAGTACTTC	CATSLDYSYEQYF